A single sample gave rise to the 32 T cell receptor beta chains below, sequenced in a study of blood T cell repertoires in COVID-19. Assay used: immunoSEQ multiplex PCR; TCRdb lists only in-frame clones, some missing. This repertoire shows roughly 150,000 clones, about 81% found once; its top ten account for roughly 4%. The sample comprised peripheral blood. These receptors were obtained from a woman older than 75 with acute or convalescent COVID-19.

The chain has TRBV27 and TRBJ2-4; 12 nucleotides match TRBD1. Germline lookup yields CDR1 MNHEY and CDR2 SMNVEV (reference sequence). This CDR3 has 16 amino acids. The V segment lost 2 bases and the J segment 6 bases; nucleotides outside the gene matches: 5. CDR3 DNA sequence: TGTGCCAGCAGTTTAGGGGACAGGGGGCTGGGAAACATTCAGTACTTC. Protein product: CASSLGDRGLGNIQYF.

This CDR3 reads CASSETGTGTTGELFF. Written as DNA, the CDR3 is TGTGCCAGCAGTGAGACCGGGACAGGGACCACCGGGGAGCTGTTTTTT. This rearrangement joins TRBV2 to TRBJ2-2, with 9 positions matching TRBD1. V shed 3 bases and J 4 bases; nucleotides not matched to a gene: 6. The germline V gene has CDR1 SNHLY and CDR2 FYNNEI. This CDR3 has 16 amino acids.

The chain couples TRBV2 to TRBJ1-6; a possible D gene is TRBD1 (6 bases). V lost 4 bases and J lost 4, with 8 bases in between. CDR3 length: 14 residues. Germline loops: CDR1 SNHLY, CDR2 FYNNEI. Here the CDR3 reads CASSVTGYNSPLHF. The CDR3 DNA follows: TGTGCCAGCAGTGTGACAGGATATAATTCACCCCTCCACTTT.

CDR3 bases: TGTGCCAGCTCCCCTTCCCTCCGGGACAGGGGATGGGACACTGAAGCTTTCTTT. Protein sequence: CASSPSLRDRGWDTEAFF. The chain couples TRBV18 to TRBJ1-1; 10 bases map to TRBD1. Losses at the gene ends were 6 bases for V and 3 bases for J; bases not matched to a gene: 16. Per the germline V gene, CDR1 is KGHSH and CDR2 is LQKENI. CDR3 size: 18 residues.

The chain is built from TRBV7-7 and TRBJ1-2; TRBD1 might be the D (6 bases). Trimming cost V 2 bases and J 3 bases, with 25 bases left between them. The CDR3 extends over 19 amino acids. Germline loops: CDR1 SSHAT, CDR2 FNYEAQ (reference sequence). The CDR3 is CASSLSSSILTGRDYGYTF. DNA for the CDR3: TGTGCCAGCAGCTTAAGCTCCTCTATCCTAACAGGGAGAGACTATGGCTACACCTTC.

The chain couples TRBV13 to TRBJ1-5; D possibly corresponds to TRBD1 (6 bases). Trimming left V 3 bases short and J 0 bases short, with 12 bases between. The CDR3 runs 16 residues. CDR1 is PRHDT and CDR2 is FYEKMQ in the germline V gene (reference sequence). CDR3 in DNA: TGTGCCAGCAGCTTGTCTCAGGGGTATAGCAATCAGCCCCAGCATTTT. Translating it yields CASSLSQGYSNQPQHF.

V usage is TRBV13 and J usage is TRBJ1-2; D is uncertain. The CDR3 loop spans 13 amino acids. The germline V gene has CDR1 PRHDT and CDR2 FYEKMQ (reference sequence). Trimming pared 4 bases from V and 1 base from J, leaving 7 bases between. The DNA of the CDR3 is TGTGCCAGCAGCTACGCGAATAACTATGGCTACACCTTC. Protein: CASSYANNYGYTF.

The chain is built from TRBV5-6 and TRBJ2-5; TRBD1 is a possible D gene (6 bases). The CDR3 length is 16 residues. The germline V and J ends were trimmed by 3 bases and 4 bases, with 19 bases remaining between them. From germline, CDR1 is SGHDT and CDR2 YYEEEE. In DNA, the CDR3 is TGTGCCAGCAGCTCCCAGAGTGGGGGCTCTCCAGAGACCCAGTACTTC. Encoded protein: CASSSQSGGSPETQYF.

V usage is TRBV7-9 and J usage is TRBJ2-5, with 13 bases lining up with TRBD2. CDR3 size: 16 residues. CDR1 and CDR2 from the germline V gene are SEHNR and FQNEAQ (reference sequence). V shed 6 bases and J 2 bases; nucleotides not matched to a gene: 6. The CDR3, as DNA: TGTGCCAGCAGTCGTCCGGGACTAGCGGGGCAAGAGACCCAGTACTTC. Its protein is CASSRPGLAGQETQYF. Looking up the rest from reference TRBV7-9 and TRBJ2-5 gives the full variable domain: DTGVSQNPRHKITKRGQNVTFRCDPISEHNRLYWYRQTLGQGPEFLTYFQNEAQLEKSRLLSDRFSAERPKGSFSTLEIQRTEQGDSAMYLCASSRPGLAGQETQYFGPGTRLLVL.

This clone was counted a few times. This rearrangement joins TRBV30 to TRBJ2-7; 9 bases align to TRBD1. V shed 0 bases and J 7 bases; nucleotides not matched to a gene: 10. The CDR3 sequence is 15 residues long. From germline, CDR1 is GTSNPN and CDR2 SVGIG (reference sequence). The CDR3 is CAWSVPRDRAGEQYF. As DNA, the CDR3 is TGTGCCTGGAGTGTACCTCGGGACAGGGCGGGGGAGCAGTACTTC.

The chain combines TRBV4-2 with TRBJ1-1; D is possibly TRBD1 (5 bases). Trimming took off 2 bases at V and 5 bases at J, with 12 bases between the two ends. The CDR3 totals 14 residues. Germline loops: CDR1 LGHNA, CDR2 YNFKEQ. Here the CDR3 reads CASSQRRGWTEAFF. The CDR3 DNA follows: TGTGCCAGCAGCCAACGCCGGGGGTGGACTGAAGCTTTCTTT.

The table lists this clone with a count of one. CDR3 in DNA: TGTGCCAGCAGTCCGTCCGGGACTATCGGTCATAAGCAGTTCTTC. Translated, it gives CASSPSGTIGHKQFF. The rearrangement joins TRBV28 to TRBJ2-1, with TRBD2 identical over 7 bases. Per the germline V gene, CDR1 is MDHEN and CDR2 is SYDVKM. The CDR3 has 15 residues. With 5 bases clipped from V and 11 bases from J, the junction kept 15 bases outside the gene matches.

V gene TRBV30 combines with J gene TRBJ1-1; perhaps TRBD1 as D (5 bases). The germline CDR1 and CDR2 sequences are GTSNPN and SVGIG (reference sequence). The V and J ends lost 5 bases and 0 bases respectively, with 16 bases between them. The CDR3 contains 15 residues. The CDR3 region has the DNA TGTGCCTGGGGCCGCGGGACGACACTGAACACTGAAGCTTTCTTT. It codes for CAWGRGTTLNTEAFF.

This CDR3 reads CASSDRGSYNEQFF. The CDR3 DNA is TGTGCCAGCAGTGACAGGGGTTCCTACAATGAGCAGTTCTTC. The genes are TRBV27 and TRBJ2-1; 8 positions agree with TRBD1. Trimming at V came to 5 bases and at J to 1 base, leaving 1 base not matched to a gene. The CDR3 contains 14 residues. CDR1 is MNHEY and CDR2 is SMNVEV in the germline V gene (reference sequence).

This clone has just a few counts. The J gene is TRBJ1-1, the V gene TRBV29-1; perhaps TRBD1 as D (5 bases). This CDR3 has 13 amino acids. CDR1 and CDR2 (germline): SQVTM, ANQGSEA. V shed 5 bases and J shed 1 base, with 11 bases lying between them. CDR3 DNA sequence: TGCAGCGTTCGGGCGACAGAGAACACTGAAGCTTTCTTT. Amino acids: CSVRATENTEAFF.

The chain links TRBV6-6 to TRBJ1-1, with a possible D match to TRBD1 (5 bases). Germline V gene lookup returns CDR1 MNHNY and CDR2 SVGAGI (reference sequence). This CDR3 region has 16 residues. V was clipped by 0 bases and J by 3 bases, with 14 bases between them. CDR3 nucleotides: TGTGCCAGCAGTTACTCGGTTGCGGGACGCGACACTGAAGCTTTCTTT. This gives the protein CASSYSVAGRDTEAFF.

The J gene is TRBJ2-7, the V gene TRBV3-1 (or the pseudogene TRBV3-2); TRBD2 might be the D (5 bases). CDR1 LGHDT and CDR2 YNNKEL come from the germline V gene (reference sequence). Trimming stripped 5 bases from V and 3 bases from J, with 14 bases between. CDR3 length: 14 amino acids. CDR3 sequence (DNA): TGTGCCAGCAGCAGGGCCTGGAGGAGCTACGAGCAGTACTTC. It codes for CASSRAWRSYEQYF.

The CDR3 loop is CASSMTDSYQPQHF. The CDR3 bases are TGTGCCAGTAGTATGACCGACAGCTATCAGCCCCAGCATTTT. The V gene is TRBV19, the J gene TRBJ1-5; a possible D gene is TRBD1 (5 bases). Trimming removed 3 bases at V and 5 bases at J, with 11 bases between. Germline V lookup: CDR1 LNHDA, CDR2 SQIVND (reference sequence). The CDR3 loop spans 14 amino acids.

The V gene is TRBV7-9, the J gene TRBJ2-3, with 10 bases aligning to TRBD2. This CDR3 region has 14 residues. Germline CDR1 and CDR2: SEHNR and FQNEAQ (reference sequence). With 7 bases clipped from V and 4 bases from J, the junction kept 5 bases outside the gene matches. CDR3 sequence reads: CASISGGMADTQYF. The CDR3 DNA sequence: TGTGCCAGCATTAGCGGGGGGATGGCAGATACGCAGTATTTT.

The rearrangement joins TRBV5-8 to TRBJ1-4; unclear D gene. CDR1 and CDR2 from the germline V gene are SGHTS and YDEGEE. The V gene lost 1 base and the J gene lost 0 bases, with 7 bases spanning the gap. This CDR3 contains 15 residues. The CDR3 DNA reads as TGTGCCAGCAGCTTGCTTGGAGCAACTAATGAAAAACTGTTTTTT. Translated: CASSLLGATNEKLFF. Full variable domain (outside the CDR3, taken from reference TRBV5-8 and TRBJ1-4): EAGVTQSPTHLIKTRGQQATLRCSPISGHTSVYWYQQALGLGLQFLLWYDEGEERNRGNFPPRFSGRQFPNYSSELNVNALELEDSALYLCASSLLGATNEKLFFGSGTQLSVL.

The chain has TRBV19 and TRBJ2-1; 11 bases are shared with TRBD2. This CDR3 has 15 amino acids. From germline, CDR1 is LNHDA and CDR2 SQIVND (reference sequence). The junction had 3 bases not matched to a gene; V was cut back by 3 bases and J by 5 bases. The CDR3 DNA reads TGTGCCAGTAGTATTCTAGCGGGAGGACACAATGAGCAGTTCTTC. This sequence encodes CASSILAGGHNEQFF.

This chain joins TRBV5-4 and TRBJ2-5; 11 nucleotides match TRBD2. The CDR3 has 16 residues. V lost 5 bases, J lost 2 bases, and 8 bases stayed unmatched. Germline V gives CDR1 SGHNT, CDR2 YYREEE (reference sequence). This CDR3 is CASSPSSGRFQETQYF. In DNA form, the CDR3 reads TGTGCCAGCAGTCCGTCTAGCGGGAGGTTTCAAGAGACCCAGTACTTC.

The rearrangement uses TRBV28 and TRBJ1-5; 7 nucleotides align to TRBD1. The J segment lost 5 bases and the V segment lost 2 bases, leaving 3 bases of the junction unmatched. The CDR3 is made up of 14 amino acids. Germline CDR1 is MDHEN and CDR2 is SYDVKM. DNA for the CDR3: TGTGCCAGCAGTTTAGGGACAGCGGATCAGCCCCAGCATTTT. It encodes CASSLGTADQPQHF.

J is TRBJ2-7 and V is TRBV9; D unclear. This CDR3 has 15 amino acids. With 1 base removed from V and 3 bases from J, the gap between germline ends came to 14 bases. Germline CDR1 SGDLS, CDR2 YYNGEE. The CDR3 DNA sequence: TGTGCCAGCAGCGTACTTCCAGAGGAGATCTACGAGCAGTACTTC. Encoded protein: CASSVLPEEIYEQYF.

The V call is TRBV5-1, the J call TRBJ2-3; D is perhaps TRBD2 (5 bases). The V gene lost 5 bases and the J gene lost 4 bases, with 17 bases spanning the gap. There are 15 residues in the CDR3. Germline V gene lookup returns CDR1 SGHRS and CDR2 YFSETQ. CDR3 nucleotide sequence: TGCGCCAGCAGGGAGGCGGCAGAATCCGCAGATACGCAGTATTTT. It specifies CASREAAESADTQYF.

This clone was counted a single time. The chain joins TRBV5-1 to TRBJ1-1; D is perhaps TRBD1 (5 bases). Germline loops: CDR1 SGHRS, CDR2 YFSETQ. Trimming shortened V by 0 bases and J by 8 bases, and 14 bases separated the two germline ends. The CDR3 has 14 amino acids. The CDR3 DNA reads as TGCGCCAGCAGCTTGGAGGGAGGCAGGGACGAAGCTTTCTTT. As protein: CASSLEGGRDEAFF.

This chain uses TRBV7-9 with TRBJ2-3, with 7 bases aligning to TRBD1. The germline gives CDR1 SEHNR, CDR2 FQNEAQ (reference sequence). CDR3 size: 14 residues. V shed 4 bases and J 4 bases; nucleotides not matched to a gene: 5. The CDR3 bases are TGTGCCAGCAGCTACACAGGGGTGGCAGATACGCAGTATTTT. It translates to CASSYTGVADTQYF.

V is TRBV3-1 (or the pseudogene TRBV3-2) and J is TRBJ2-1, with a possible D match to TRBD2 (6 bases). Germline assignment: CDR1 LGHDT and CDR2 YNNKEL (reference sequence). Trimming shortened V by 1 base and J by 2 bases, and 18 bases separated the two germline ends. CDR3 size: 18 residues. Here the CDR3 DNA reads TGTGCCAGCAGCCAAGGCCCCCCTAGCGCCGGCACCTACAATGAGCAGTTCTTC. Amino acid sequence: CASSQGPPSAGTYNEQFF.

V usage is TRBV5-5 and J usage is TRBJ2-7, with a tentative D call TRBD2 (6 bases). CDR1 SGHKS and CDR2 YYEKEE come from the germline V gene (reference sequence). V lost 4 bases and J lost 1, with 9 bases in between. The CDR3 runs 13 residues. CDR3 sequence: CASSLRGSYEQYF. CDR3 bases: TGTGCCAGCAGCCTACGGGGGTCCTACGAGCAGTACTTC.

This chain joins TRBV5-4 and TRBJ2-5, with unresolved D. Germline CDR1 and CDR2: SGHNT and YYREEE (reference sequence). The V end lost 4 bases, the J end lost 2 bases, and 9 bases lay between the germline ends. The CDR3 covers 13 residues. The CDR3 sequence is CASSHKTQETQYF. The CDR3 nucleotides read TGTGCCAGCAGCCATAAGACACAAGAGACCCAGTACTTC.

CDR3 sequence (DNA): TGTGCCAGCAGCGCGCGAGAGCCGAACTATGGCTACACCTTC. It specifies CASSAREPNYGYTF. This rearrangement joins TRBV7-9 to TRBJ1-2; D gene uncertain. This CDR3 contains 14 residues. V lost 5 bases to trimming and J lost 2 bases, with 12 bases between them. Per the germline V gene, CDR1 is SEHNR and CDR2 is FQNEAQ (reference sequence).

The chain uses TRBV5-1 and TRBJ1-1; 7 bases are a match to TRBD1. From germline, CDR1 is SGHRS and CDR2 YFSETQ. J was trimmed by 0 bases and V by 0 bases; bases with no gene match: 5. The length of the CDR3 is 16 residues. The CDR3 DNA reads as TGCGCCAGCAGCTTGGACCCGACAGGGATGAACACTGAAGCTTTCTTT. Amino acids: CASSLDPTGMNTEAFF.